The clone carrying this T cell receptor beta chain was seen just once. What it binds is unknown. Germline trimming cut 5 bases from V and 3 bases from J; bases unmatched to any gene: 8. This CDR3 has 15 residues. Germline CDR1 reads MNHEY; CDR2 reads SMNVEV (reference sequence). Primers for the PCR totalled 60 Vbeta and 13 Jbeta. Sequencing was performed with immunoSEQ multiplex PCR; in TCRdb, only in-frame clones are kept and a portion is missing. The repertoire has some 40,000 clones, over 75% of them found once; the top ten carry 2.7%. This specimen comes from a study of cytomegalovirus exposure and HLA in healthy donors. Study details: Earlier work reported around 110 million unique TCR beta sequences from 150 million to 200 million T cells. Study findings and constraints: Roughly uniform depth of sequencing across donors was assumed in presence/absence analyses. Later on, an analysis found that several of the most significant clusters appeared to be linked to common viral pathogens, which included parvovirus B19. The number of N-insertions in an Asian-associated ancestry cluster was reportedly below the 666-donor mean in a later analysis.

The receptor's source is a man between 45 and 60 years old in good health and CMV-seronegative. Sequenced material: PBMCs. The V and J genes are TRBV27 and TRBJ2-3; 7 nucleotides align to TRBD1. The CDR3 region is CASSPWTGRTDTQYF. CDR3 nucleotide sequence: TGTGCCAGCAGTCCCTGGACAGGTCGGACAGATACGCAGTATTTT.